These 26 T cell receptor beta chains came from one sample sequenced in a study of cytomegalovirus exposure and HLA in healthy donors. PCR involved 60 Vbeta and 13 Jbeta primers. Only in-frame clones appear in the TCRdb table, and some are missing; sequencing was by immunoSEQ multiplex PCR. Of some 110,000 clones in the sample, approximately 80% were seen once. Input material: PBMCs. All receptors come from a young man in good health and CMV-seropositive.

This sequence joins TRBV10-3 and TRBJ2-1; 12 bases align to TRBD2. CDR1 and CDR2 (germline): ENHRY, SYGVKD. CDR3 size: 14 residues. V shed 9 bases and J 7 bases; nucleotides not matched to a gene: 7. CDR3 protein: CAIRLAGVGNEQFF. In DNA, the CDR3 is TGTGCCATACGACTAGCGGGAGTGGGAAATGAGCAGTTCTTC.

V and J are TRBV7-3 and TRBJ2-7; 8 bases agree with TRBD1. The CDR3 loop spans 15 amino acids. Germline loops: CDR1 SGHTA, CDR2 FQGTGA. The ends lost 2 bases at V and 0 bases at J; junction bases unmatched: 3. Written as DNA, the CDR3 is TGTGCCAGCAGCTTAGGGACAGGACCCTCCTACGAGCAGTACTTC. Translating gives CASSLGTGPSYEQYF.

A word on this clone: One end of the junction does not line up with germline, which may come from a read error. The rearrangement joins TRBV7-9 to TRBJ1-1, with D unresolved. Germline-derived CDR1 and CDR2 are SEHNR and FQNEAQ (reference sequence). The CDR3 totals 11 residues. CDR3 sequence: CSSVGDTEAFF. Written as DNA, the CDR3 is TGTTCCAGCGTCGGGGACACTGAAGCTTTCTTT.

This clone was seen only a few times. The chain uses TRBV14 and TRBJ2-7, with 12 bases aligning to TRBD2. The CDR3 has 16 amino acids. V lost 3 bases and J lost 0; bases outside the gene matches: 3. CDR1 is SGHDN, CDR2 FVKESK, per germline. This chain's CDR3 is CASSQGLAGRSYEQYF. The CDR3 DNA reads TGTGCCAGCAGCCAGGGACTAGCGGGTCGCTCCTACGAGCAGTACTTC.

This chain connects TRBV9 to TRBJ2-3, with D perhaps TRBD2 (6 bases). The CDR3 sequence is 18 residues long. The V and J ends lost 0 bases and 1 base respectively, with 18 bases between them. Per the germline V gene, CDR1 is SGDLS and CDR2 is YYNGEE. The CDR3 sequence: CASSVAQGLLGRTDTQYF. DNA for the CDR3: TGTGCCAGCAGCGTAGCTCAGGGACTTCTTGGGCGCACAGATACGCAGTATTTT.

The rearrangement joins TRBV27 to TRBJ2-7, with 8 bases lining up with TRBD2. This CDR3 is built from 14 residues. CDR1 is MNHEY and CDR2 is SMNVEV in the germline V gene (reference sequence). The V and J ends lost 6 bases and 3 bases, in that order; junction bases with no gene match: 7. CDR3 sequence (DNA): TGTGCCAGCAGCGGGGGGGGACTAGGCTACGAGCAGTACTTC. Its protein is CASSGGGLGYEQYF.

As to this clone: A read error may produce the germline difference seen at one junction end. This rearrangement joins TRBV7-9 to TRBJ2-6; weak D call: TRBD1 (5 bases). The V gene's germline CDR1 is SEHNR and CDR2 FQNEAQ (reference sequence). CDR3 length equals 16 residues. CDR3 nucleotide sequence: TGTGCCAGCAGCTTACCACCGGGCTCTGGGGCCAACGGCCTGACTTTC. Protein sequence: CASSLPPGSGANGLTF.

The chain has TRBV5-1 and TRBJ2-2, with 8 bases aligning to TRBD2. The CDR3 consists of 18 residues. The ends lost 4 bases at V and 2 bases at J; junction bases unmatched: 13. CDR1 and CDR2 (germline): SGHRS, YFSETQ. In DNA form, the CDR3 reads TGCGCCAGCAGCACAAACTTAGCGGGATCCTTCAACACCGGGGAGCTGTTTTTT. The encoded protein is CASSTNLAGSFNTGELFF.

The chain joins TRBV7-2 to TRBJ2-3; 8 bases map to TRBD2. The CDR3 runs 16 residues. Germline lookup yields CDR1 SGHTA and CDR2 FQGNSA. J lost 4 bases, V lost 1 base, and 7 bases had no gene match. The CDR3 DNA sequence: TGTGCCAGCAGCTTAGTGAGCGGGAGCGTCGCAGATACGCAGTATTTT. Its translation is CASSLVSGSVADTQYF. The whole variable domain, remainder taken from reference TRBV7-2 and TRBJ2-3, is GAGVSQSPSNKVTEKGKDVELRCDPISGHTALYWYRQSLGQGLEFLIYFQGNSAPDKSGLPSDRFSAERTGGSVSTLTIQRTQQEDSAVYLCASSLVSGSVADTQYFGPGTRLTVL.

The chain carries TRBV19 and TRBJ2-7, with 9 bases fitting TRBD1. CDR3 length: 14 residues. J lost 4 bases, V lost 4 bases, and 5 bases had no gene match. Germline values: CDR1 LNHDA, CDR2 SQIVND (reference sequence). CDR3 nucleotides: TGTGCCAGTAGTAGAGGGACAGGGCTATACGAGCAGTACTTC. Translation: CASSRGTGLYEQYF.

The chain couples TRBV2 to TRBJ1-4, with D possibly matching TRBD1 (5 bases). From germline, CDR1 is SNHLY and CDR2 FYNNEI. Trimming shortened V by 1 base and J by 7 bases, and 13 bases separated the two germline ends. The CDR3 consists of 15 residues. The CDR3 DNA reads as TGTGCCAGCAGTGAAGTCAGGGTAGTGAGTGAAAAACTGTTTTTT. Amino acids: CASSEVRVVSEKLFF.

This clone was found a few times. The chain is built from TRBV5-1 and TRBJ2-1; no clear D gene. CDR1 is SGHRS and CDR2 is YFSETQ in the germline V gene. The CDR3 consists of 13 residues. V was clipped by 2 bases and J by 12 bases, with 15 bases between them. This CDR3 is CASSFMGEIGQFF. The DNA for the CDR3 is TGCGCCAGCAGCTTTATGGGCGAAATTGGGCAGTTCTTC.

The V call is TRBV6-6, the J call TRBJ1-5; TRBD1 matches at 10 bases. V shed 6 bases and J 4 bases; nucleotides not matched to a gene: 9. Germline V lookup: CDR1 MNHNY, CDR2 SVGAGI (reference sequence). The CDR3 contains 16 residues. The CDR3, as DNA: TGTGCCAGCAGCGAGCGACAGGGGGCACGAAATCAGCCCCAGCATTTT. It specifies CASSERQGARNQPQHF.

The chain recombines TRBV28 with TRBJ2-5; TRBD2 matches 15 bases. The CDR3 extends over 17 amino acids. The germline CDR1 and CDR2 sequences are MDHEN and SYDVKM. The V segment lost 3 bases and the J segment 4 bases; nucleotides outside the gene matches: 6. CDR3 in DNA: TGTGCCAGCAGTTTCCCGGGACTAGCGGGAGGCGGAGAGACCCAGTACTTC. Its translation is CASSFPGLAGGGETQYF. Based on the CDR3 plus reference TRBV28 and TRBJ2-5, the full variable domain is DVKVTQSSRYLVKRTGEKVFLECVQDMDHENMFWYRQDPGLGLRLIYFSYDVKMKEKGDIPEGYSVSREKKERFSLILESASTNQTSMYLCASSFPGLAGGGETQYFGPGTRLLVL.

This chain uses TRBV2 with TRBJ1-2, with 8 positions matching TRBD1. After removal of 4 bases from V and 4 bases from J, the junction contained 17 bases not matched to a gene. Germline V gives CDR1 SNHLY, CDR2 FYNNEI. The CDR3 has 18 amino acids. The CDR3 loop is CASSAVADRVPTGYGYTF. CDR3 coding DNA: TGTGCCAGCAGTGCAGTAGCGGACAGGGTCCCCACGGGCTATGGCTACACCTTC.

This sequence joins TRBV15 and TRBJ1-1, with D possibly TRBD1 on 6 matching bases. This CDR3 is built from 15 residues. V was clipped by 3 bases and J by 3 bases, with 14 bases between them. In germline, CDR1 is LNHNV, CDR2 YYDKDF (reference sequence). DNA of the CDR3: TGTGCCACCAGCAGGGGGTTGCAGGGGTACACTGAAGCTTTCTTT. It is translated as CATSRGLQGYTEAFF.

V gene TRBV29-1 combines with J gene TRBJ1-1, with a weak D call TRBD1 (6 bases). Per the germline V gene, CDR1 is SQVTM and CDR2 is ANQGSEA. The CDR3 spans 11 residues. V lost 5 bases, J lost 10 bases, and 14 bases lay in between. CDR3 loop: CSVRDTLGAFF. CDR3 DNA sequence: TGCAGCGTTAGGGACACCTTAGGAGCTTTCTTT.

V and J are TRBV30 and TRBJ2-5; 9 bases align to TRBD2. V lost 3 bases and J lost 9; bases outside the gene matches: 8. CDR1 GTSNPN and CDR2 SVGIG come from the germline V gene (reference sequence). The CDR3 spans 13 residues. CDR3 amino acids: CAWRLAGVGSQYF. The CDR3 nucleotides read TGTGCCTGGAGATTAGCGGGGGTGGGGTCCCAGTACTTC. The whole variable domain, remainder taken from reference TRBV30 and TRBJ2-5, is SQTIHQWPATLVQPVGSPLSLECTVEGTSNPNLYWYRQAAGRGLQLLFYSVGIGQISSEVPQNLSASRPQDRQFILSSKKLLLSDSGFYLCAWRLAGVGSQYFGPGTRLLVL.

V gene TRBV5-1 combines with J gene TRBJ2-7; 8 positions match TRBD2. The CDR3 sequence is 16 residues long. Per germline, CDR1 SGHRS and CDR2 YFSETQ. V lost 4 bases to trimming and J lost 0 bases; unmatched junction nucleotides: 9. This CDR3 reads CASSTQSGSYSYEQYF. CDR3 DNA: TGCGCCAGCAGCACACAGAGCGGGAGCTACTCCTACGAGCAGTACTTC.

The gene calls are TRBV28 and TRBJ1-1, with TRBD1 as a possible D gene (5 bases). V dropped 1 base and J dropped 3 bases, with 9 bases sitting between them. This CDR3 spans 14 amino acids. Germline CDR1 MDHEN, CDR2 SYDVKM. The CDR3 region has the DNA TGTGCCAGCAGTTTATTGGAAGGGGACACTGAAGCTTTCTTT. Encoded protein: CASSLLEGDTEAFF.

The chain uses TRBV4-1 and TRBJ2-3; the D gene is possibly TRBD2 (6 bases). Trimming cost V 1 base and J 0 bases, with 17 bases left between them. The CDR3 is made up of 18 amino acids. The germline V gene encodes CDR1 MGHRA and CDR2 YSYEKL. The CDR3 coding sequence is TGCGCCAGCAGCCAAGTCCGGGACGGGAGACCTAGCACAGATACGCAGTATTTT. This sequence encodes CASSQVRDGRPSTDTQYF.

In its sample, this clone was seen once. This chain links TRBV7-2 with TRBJ2-7; the D gene is possibly TRBD1 (6 bases). The CDR3 has 15 amino acids. The germline CDR1 and CDR2 sequences are SGHTA and FQGNSA. Trimming removed 1 base from V and 2 bases from J, with 12 bases in between. The CDR3 nucleotides are TGTGCCAGCAGCTTAGAGTTGGGGGCCCCCTACGAGCAGTACTTC. It codes for CASSLELGAPYEQYF.

The J gene is TRBJ2-1, the V gene TRBV7-2; 14 positions match TRBD2. After removal of 5 bases from V and 6 bases from J, the junction contained 3 bases not matched to a gene. The CDR3 has 15 residues. Germline V gene sequence: CDR1 SGHTA, CDR2 FQGNSA. CDR3 DNA sequence: TGTGCCAGCAGCCTCGGGACTAGCGGGGGCAATGAGCAGTTCTTC. Residues: CASSLGTSGGNEQFF.

The chain links TRBV11-1 to TRBJ2-7; D perhaps matches TRBD1 (5 bases). Germline assignment: CDR1 SGHAT and CDR2 FQDESV (reference sequence). CDR3 length equals 15 residues. Trimming cost V 0 bases and J 4 bases, with 13 bases left between them. CDR3 loop: CASSLAPQGRYEQYF. CDR3 nucleotide sequence: TGTGCCAGCAGCTTAGCGCCGCAGGGAAGGTACGAGCAGTACTTC.

The chain combines TRBV6-4 with TRBJ2-1; TRBD1 matches 7 bases. J lost 5 bases, V lost 3 bases, and 7 bases had no gene match. CDR3 length: 15 residues. The germline V gene encodes CDR1 MRHNA and CDR2 SNTAGT. DNA for the CDR3: TGTGCCAGCAGTGAACAGGGGCAGGGTAACAATGAGCAGTTCTTC. This codes for CASSEQGQGNNEQFF.

This clone was seen a handful of times. The chain carries TRBV13 and TRBJ2-3; 12 nucleotides match TRBD2. CDR1 and CDR2 from the germline V gene are PRHDT and FYEKMQ (reference sequence). Trimming took 5 bases from V and 5 from J; bases not matched to a gene: 8. This CDR3 comprises 16 residues. The CDR3 DNA reads TGTGCCAGCAGCCCCCGACTAGCGGGGGCCCTAGATACGCAGTATTTT. Encoded protein: CASSPRLAGALDTQYF.